The T cell receptor (beta chain) under discussion was sequenced for a study of OX40 agonist ivuxolimab in advanced cancers. Study as a whole: Patients enrolled in dose escalation were diagnosed with hepatocellular carcinoma, melanoma, renal cell or head and neck cancer.

This CDR3 has 15 residues. V lost 4 bases and J lost 0, with 13 bases in between. CDR1 SGHRS and CDR2 YFSETQ come from the germline V gene. Whole-study results and caveats: At doses 0.1 to 3.0 mg/kg, CD4+ and CD8+ clones expanded. Some nonresponders likewise displayed low normalized T-cell clonal expansion.

Regarding this clone: Antigen unknown.

Clones were sequenced by immunoSEQ multiplex PCR, and TCRdb holds only the in-frame ones, with some missing. The sample holds roughly 59,000 clones; almost 95% are singletons and the top ten take roughly 13%. The TCR sequence derives from an adult with an advanced solid tumor such as melanoma, head and neck, liver or kidney cancer. The rearrangement uses TRBV5-1 and TRBJ1-1, with a possible D match to TRBD1 (6 bases). The specimen comprised CD4+ or CD8+ T cells sorted from blood, sampled in a trial of the OX40 agonist ivuxolimab. The CDR3 bases are TGCGCCAGCAGCCCGACCGGACAGTTGAACACTGAAGCTTTCTTT. Protein product: CASSPTGQLNTEAFF.